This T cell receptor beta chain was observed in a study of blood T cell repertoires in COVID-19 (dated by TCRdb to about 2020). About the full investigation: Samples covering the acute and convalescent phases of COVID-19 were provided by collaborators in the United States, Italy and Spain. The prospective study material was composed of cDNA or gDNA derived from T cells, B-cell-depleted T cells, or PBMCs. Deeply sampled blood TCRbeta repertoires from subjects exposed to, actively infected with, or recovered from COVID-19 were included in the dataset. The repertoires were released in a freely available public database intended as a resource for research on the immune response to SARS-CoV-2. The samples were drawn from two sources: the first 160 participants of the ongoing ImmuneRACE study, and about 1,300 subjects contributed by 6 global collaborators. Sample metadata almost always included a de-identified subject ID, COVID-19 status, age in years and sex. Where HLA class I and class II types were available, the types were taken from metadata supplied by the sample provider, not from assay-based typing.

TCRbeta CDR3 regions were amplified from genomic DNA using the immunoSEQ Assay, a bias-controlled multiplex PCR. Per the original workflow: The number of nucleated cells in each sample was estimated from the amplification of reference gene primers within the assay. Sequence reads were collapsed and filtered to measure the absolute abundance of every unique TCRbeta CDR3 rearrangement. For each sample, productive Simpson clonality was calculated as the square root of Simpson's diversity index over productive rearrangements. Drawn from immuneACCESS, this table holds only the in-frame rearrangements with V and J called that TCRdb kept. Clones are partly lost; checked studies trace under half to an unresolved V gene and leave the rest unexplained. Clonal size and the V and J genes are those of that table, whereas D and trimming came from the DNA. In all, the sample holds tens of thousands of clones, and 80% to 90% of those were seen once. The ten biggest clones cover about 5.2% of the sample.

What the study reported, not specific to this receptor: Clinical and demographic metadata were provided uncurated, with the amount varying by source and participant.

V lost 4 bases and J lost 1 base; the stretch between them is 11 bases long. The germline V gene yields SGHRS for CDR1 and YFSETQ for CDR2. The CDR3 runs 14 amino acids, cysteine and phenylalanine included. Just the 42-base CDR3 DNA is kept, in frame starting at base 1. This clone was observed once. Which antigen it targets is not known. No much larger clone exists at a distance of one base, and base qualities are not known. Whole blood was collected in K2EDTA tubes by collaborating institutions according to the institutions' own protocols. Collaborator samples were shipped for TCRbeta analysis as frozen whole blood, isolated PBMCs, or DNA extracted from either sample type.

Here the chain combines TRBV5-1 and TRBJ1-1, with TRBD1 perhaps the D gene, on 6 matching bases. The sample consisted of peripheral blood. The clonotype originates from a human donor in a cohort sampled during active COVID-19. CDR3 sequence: CASSEGVRNTEAFF. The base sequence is TGCGCCAGCAGCGAGGGGGTAAGGAACACTGAAGCTTTCTTT.